Presented here are 25 T cell receptor beta chains from one specimen sequenced in a study of shared clonotypes between healthy human individuals. Here immunoSEQ multiplex PCR was the method, and the copy in TCRdb shows in-frame clones only, minus some. The table has around 2.3 million clones, more than 90% seen once. The specimen was naive CD4+ T cells sorted from blood. Regarding subset: CD45RA+ positively selected. These receptors all come from a man younger than 35 in good health.

This sequence joins TRBV18 and TRBJ2-7, with TRBD1 matching 8 bases. Germline assignment: CDR1 KGHSH and CDR2 LQKENI. V dropped 4 bases and J dropped 5; count of bases not matched to a gene: 7. The CDR3 extends over 14 amino acids. CDR3: CASSQRTGPDEQYF. CDR3 DNA: TGTGCCAGCTCACAACGGACAGGGCCCGACGAGCAGTACTTC.

As to this clone: The identical CDR3 is also encoded by other nucleotide sequences in the sample. The chain recombines TRBV11-2 with TRBJ1-2; weak D call: TRBD1 (5 bases). Germline V lookup: CDR1 SGHAT, CDR2 FQNNGV. This CDR3 is built from 14 residues. The germline V and J ends were trimmed by 1 base and 2 bases, with 8 bases remaining between them. The CDR3 DNA sequence: TGTGCCAGCAGCTTAGGGGGCCCCAACTATGGCTACACCTTC. Translation: CASSLGGPNYGYTF.

The V call is TRBV5-1, the J call TRBJ2-2; 8 nucleotides line up with TRBD1. V lost 0 bases, J lost 7 bases, and 8 bases stayed unmatched. The CDR3 runs 16 residues. In germline, CDR1 is SGHRS, CDR2 YFSETQ. CDR3 sequence reads: CASSLGQGAPGGELFF. In nucleotides, the CDR3 is TGCGCCAGCAGCTTGGGGCAGGGGGCGCCCGGCGGGGAGCTGTTTTTT.

The V gene is TRBV4-3, the J gene TRBJ2-6, with D unclear. The CDR3 covers 19 residues. Germline values: CDR1 LGHNA, CDR2 YSLEER. The V end lost 1 base, the J end lost 0 bases, and 16 bases lay between the germline ends. CDR3 nucleotide sequence: TGCGCCAGCAGCCAAGTGTTGGTCACGTCGTCCTCTGGGGCCAACGTCCTGACTTTC. Translated, it gives CASSQVLVTSSSGANVLTF.

The chain has TRBV14 and TRBJ2-5; D unclear. Per germline, CDR1 SGHDN and CDR2 FVKESK. This CDR3 region has 13 residues. The V end was cut by 0 bases, the J end by 4 bases, with 6 bases between. CDR3 protein: CASSQDRPETQYF. CDR3 DNA: TGTGCCAGCAGCCAAGATCGGCCAGAGACCCAGTACTTC. Complete variable domain (other parts from reference TRBV14 and TRBJ2-5): EAGVTQFPSHSVIEKGQTVTLRCDPISGHDNLYWYRRVMGKEIKFLLHFVKESKQDESGMPNNRFLAERTGGTYSTLKVQPAELEDSGVYFCASSQDRPETQYFGPGTRLLVL.

This clone was seen a handful of times. The V call is TRBV18, the J call TRBJ2-5, with TRBD1 identical over 10 bases. Germline V gene lookup returns CDR1 KGHSH and CDR2 LQKENI. The CDR3 contains 15 residues. V shed 3 bases, J shed 2 bases, and the junction held 3 bases outside the gene matches. CDR3 in amino acids: CASSPWDRGQETQYF. The CDR3, as DNA: TGTGCCAGCTCACCTTGGGACAGGGGACAAGAGACCCAGTACTTC.

The gene calls are TRBV30 and TRBJ2-7; D unresolved. The germline CDR1 and CDR2 sequences are GTSNPN and SVGIG (reference sequence). V lost 1 base to trimming and J lost 3 bases, with 16 bases between them. The CDR3 runs to 15 residues. CDR3 protein: CAWSAMKSTVYEQYF. The CDR3 DNA sequence: TGTGCCTGGAGTGCGATGAAATCGACCGTCTACGAGCAGTACTTC.

A remark on this clone: Distinct nucleotide sequences in the sample also encode this CDR3. The chain recombines TRBV6-1 with TRBJ2-7; 8 bases line up with TRBD1. The CDR3 has 15 residues. V shed 3 bases, J shed 2 bases, and the junction held 6 bases outside the gene matches. CDR1 and CDR2 (germline): MNHNS, SASEGT. CDR3 sequence: CASSETGTGTYEQYF. CDR3 DNA: TGTGCCAGCAGTGAGACCGGGACAGGCACCTACGAGCAGTACTTC.

The CDR3 bases are TGCGCCAGCAGCGGACAGGGGAGTACGGGGAATGAGCAGTTCTTC. Residues: CASSGQGSTGNEQFF. The chain carries TRBV5-1 and TRBJ2-1; 9 bases map to TRBD1. This CDR3 has 15 residues. J gave up 7 bases and V 4 bases, and 9 bases lay outside the gene matches. Germline V gene sequence: CDR1 SGHRS, CDR2 YFSETQ.

V and J are TRBV28 and TRBJ2-7; D is perhaps TRBD1 (5 bases). The CDR3 has 15 amino acids. Germline V lookup: CDR1 MDHEN, CDR2 SYDVKM. V was pared by 3 bases and J by 2 bases, with 14 bases between. The CDR3 DNA reads TGTGCCAGCAGTTTTAGCCCAGGGTCGACCTACGAGCAGTACTTC. Translated, it gives CASSFSPGSTYEQYF.

CDR3 coding DNA: TGTGCCAGCAGCGCCGGGACACCAAAAGAGACCCAGTACTTC. This encodes CASSAGTPKETQYF. The chain links TRBV9 to TRBJ2-5, with D perhaps TRBD1 (6 bases). Deletions cut 3 bases from V and 3 bases from J, with 12 bases between. This CDR3 region has 14 residues. Germline values: CDR1 SGDLS, CDR2 YYNGEE.

The genes are TRBV5-1 and TRBJ1-1; tentatively, D is TRBD1 (5 bases). CDR1 is SGHRS and CDR2 is YFSETQ in the germline V gene. Trimming cost V 2 bases and J 7 bases, with 12 bases left between them. This CDR3 has 13 amino acids. The CDR3 is CASSLEGTIEAFF. CDR3 in DNA: TGCGCCAGCAGCTTAGAGGGGACGATTGAAGCTTTCTTT.

Remarks on this clone: The identical CDR3 is also encoded by other nucleotide sequences in the sample. The chain has TRBV2 and TRBJ1-1; D is uncertain. Germline lookup yields CDR1 SNHLY and CDR2 FYNNEI. V dropped 4 bases and J dropped 1 base, with 7 bases sitting between them. The CDR3 is 13 residues long. CDR3 in amino acids: CASSVRENTEAFF. The CDR3 DNA reads as TGTGCCAGCAGTGTGAGGGAGAACACTGAAGCTTTCTTT.

V usage is TRBV7-2 and J usage is TRBJ2-2; 11 nucleotides align to TRBD2. The junction had 5 bases not matched to a gene; V was cut back by 1 base and J by 1 base. The CDR3 runs to 18 residues. Per the germline V gene, CDR1 is SGHTA and CDR2 is FQGNSA. In DNA, the CDR3 is TGTGCCAGCAGCTTAGAACTAGCGGGGGCCTGGAACACCGGGGAGCTGTTTTTT. Amino acids: CASSLELAGAWNTGELFF.

Worth noting for this clone: At the DNA level, this CDR3 is encoded by other sequences in the same sample as well. CDR3 amino acids: CASSPQGTYGYTF. As DNA, the CDR3 is TGTGCCAGCAGCCCCCAGGGTACCTATGGCTACACCTTC. The chain links TRBV11-2 to TRBJ1-2; tentatively, D is TRBD1 (5 bases). Germline CDR1 SGHAT, CDR2 FQNNGV. V shed 5 bases and J shed 4 bases, with 11 bases lying between them. This CDR3 comprises 13 residues.

This chain connects TRBV7-2 to TRBJ2-3; the match to TRBD2 covers 11 bases. V lost 6 bases, J lost 8 bases, and 10 bases stayed unmatched. This CDR3 region has 15 residues. Germline V gene lookup returns CDR1 SGHTA and CDR2 FQGNSA. CDR3 region: CASRSLAGGPGTQYF. The CDR3 region has the DNA TGTGCCAGCAGATCGTTAGCGGGGGGGCCTGGTACGCAGTATTTT. The full variable domain, completed using reference TRBV7-2 and TRBJ2-3, is GAGVSQSPSNKVTEKGKDVELRCDPISGHTALYWYRQSLGQGLEFLIYFQGNSAPDKSGLPSDRFSAERTGGSVSTLTIQRTQQEDSAVYLCASRSLAGGPGTQYFGPGTRLTVL.

The chain has TRBV6-6 and TRBJ1-1, with D maybe TRBD1 (6 bases). The CDR3 loop spans 16 amino acids. Trimming shortened V by 4 bases and J by 4 bases, and 19 bases separated the two germline ends. Germline V gene sequence: CDR1 MNHNY, CDR2 SVGAGI (reference sequence). The CDR3 bases are TGTGCCAGCAGTTGGGGGCAAACAGGGAGGGGCACTGAAGCTTTCTTT. This translates into CASSWGQTGRGTEAFF.

This sequence joins TRBV5-1 and TRBJ1-3, with TRBD1 matching 10 bases. In germline, CDR1 is SGHRS, CDR2 YFSETQ. V was clipped by 4 bases and J by 3 bases; unmatched bases: 7. This CDR3 comprises 16 residues. CDR3 sequence reads: CASSRLGQGYGNTIYF. CDR3 DNA sequence: TGCGCCAGCAGCCGCCTGGGACAGGGGTATGGAAACACCATATATTTT.

A remark on this clone: Other DNA sequences in the same sample also yield this CDR3. The chain is built from TRBV6-5 and TRBJ2-7, with D tentatively TRBD2 (5 bases). Germline loops: CDR1 MNHEY, CDR2 SVGAGI. This CDR3 has 14 residues. V was pared by 0 bases and J by 2 bases, with 8 bases between. This CDR3 reads CASSYSTGTYEQYF. CDR3 DNA sequence: TGTGCCAGCAGTTACTCGACGGGGACCTACGAGCAGTACTTC.

This clone was observed a few times. Different DNA sequences within this sample yield the same CDR3. CDR3 coding DNA: TGTGCCAGCAGCTTACAGGAGAACACTGAAGCTTTCTTT. Its translation: CASSLQENTEAFF. The V call is TRBV7-9, the J call TRBJ1-1; D not resolved. V lost 2 bases and J 1 base, leaving 5 bases between the germline ends. CDR3 length: 13 residues. Per germline, CDR1 SEHNR and CDR2 FQNEAQ (reference sequence).

The chain uses TRBV19 and TRBJ1-1, with 8 bases matching TRBD1. Germline CDR1 is LNHDA and CDR2 is SQIVND (reference sequence). The CDR3 contains 12 residues. V was pared by 6 bases and J by 6 bases, with 3 bases of the junction left unmatched. CDR3 bases: TGTGCCAGTAGGCACAGGGGGGCTGAAGCTTTCTTT. Amino acids: CASRHRGAEAFF.

This clone has more than one count but fewer than ten. Other nucleotide sequences from this sample produce the same CDR3. This chain connects TRBV5-1 to TRBJ1-2; no clear D gene. Germline values: CDR1 SGHRS, CDR2 YFSETQ. This CDR3 has 13 residues. V lost 1 base and J 0 bases, leaving 4 bases between the germline ends. CDR3 amino acids: CASSLTANYGYTF. CDR3 in DNA: TGCGCCAGCAGCTTGACAGCTAACTATGGCTACACCTTC.

The J gene is TRBJ1-2, the V gene TRBV7-9, with D possibly matching TRBD1 (6 bases). The V end was cut by 1 base, the J end by 5 bases, with 11 bases between. CDR1 and CDR2 from the germline V gene are SEHNR and FQNEAQ (reference sequence). The CDR3 has 14 residues. For the CDR3, the DNA is TGTGCCAGCAGCTTAGGACAGGACGTATATGGCTACACCTTC. Encoded protein: CASSLGQDVYGYTF.

The chain is built from TRBV25-1 and TRBJ2-5, with 9 bases fitting TRBD2. CDR1 and CDR2 from the germline V gene are MGHDK and SYGVNS. This CDR3 has 17 residues. The V gene end was trimmed by 1 base and the J gene end by 2 bases; junction bases not matched to a gene: 8. CDR3 amino acids: CASSEWRGLAGQETQYF. DNA of the CDR3: TGTGCCAGCAGTGAATGGAGGGGCCTAGCGGGACAAGAGACCCAGTACTTC.

The rearrangement links TRBV7-9 to TRBJ2-1, with D perhaps being TRBD1 or TRBD2 (5 bases each). The germline CDR1 and CDR2 sequences are SEHNR and FQNEAQ (reference sequence). The CDR3 is made up of 15 amino acids. With 5 bases removed from V and 0 bases from J, the gap between germline ends came to 11 bases. The CDR3 DNA reads TGTGCCAGCAGCCAAACCGGGACCTCCTACAATGAGCAGTTCTTC. It encodes CASSQTGTSYNEQFF.